This T cell receptor (beta chain) originates from a study of cytomegalovirus exposure and HLA in healthy donors. Background on the study: Out of around 360 genotyped donors, about 76% belonged to the Caucasian-associated ancestry cluster. Whole-study findings and limits: Several of the most significant clusters were apparently associated with common viral pathogens in a later analysis. CMV antigen specificity of a few CMV-associated chains was confirmed in vitro.

Regarding this clone: What it binds is not known.

V shed 2 bases and J shed 7 bases, with 21 bases lying between them. CDR1 SGDLS and CDR2 YYNGEE come from the germline V gene. The CDR3 is 16 residues long. Researchers ran the PCR with 60 Vbeta and 13 Jbeta primers. Produced via immunoSEQ multiplex PCR; TCRdb's table is partial and in-frame only. This sample has some 150,000 clones, with 65% to 85% found just once. Sequenced: PBMCs. The sequence was collected from a man aged 55 to 70 in good health and CMV-seronegative. This sequence joins TRBV9 and TRBJ1-1; possibly TRBD1 for D (6 bases). DNA of the CDR3: TGTGCCAGCAGCGTTACGGTCGCAGGGGCATTTGGTGAAGCTTTCTTT. Its translation is CASSVTVAGAFGEAFF.